These T cell receptor beta chains were read from a single sample in a study of T cells in Graves' hyperthyroidism and ophthalmopathy. TCRdb re-called the multiplex PCR reads through MiXCR, storing one row per CDR3 protein. There are a few hundred thousand distinct CDR3 sequences in the sample; about a sixth occur only once, and about half lies in the top ten. The sequenced sample consisted of blood. Receptors originate from a woman in her 50s with Graves' hyperthyroidism. Each CDR3 is given with its conserved first and last residue. D genes are given only for firm matches. Rows give clone size only sometimes, using once, few, many, or a class for an expanded clone.

>TRBJ2-3|15|TRBV5-1|.|.
TGCGCCAGCAGCTTCCTAGCCTCCAGCACAGATACGCAGTATTTT
CASSFLASSTDTQYF
>TRBJ1-6|15|TRBV29-1|.|TRBD1
TGCAGCGCCAGTTTGGGACAGGGAATTGGGTCACCCCTCCACTTT
CSASLGQGIGSPLHF
>TRBJ1-5|18|TRBV6-7|.|TRBD1
TGTGCCAGCAGTTACCCGACGGGTCCCAGGGGGCGAAACCAGCCCCAGCATTTT
CASSYPTGPRGRNQPQHF
>TRBJ1-5|14|TRBV27|few|.
TGTGCCAGCAGTTTGGGGGGATTGAGTCAGCCCCAGCATTTT
CASSLGGLSQPQHF
>TRBJ2-7|14|TRBV28|many|.
TGTGCCAGCACCCTAGGACACCCTCGGGACGAGCAGTACTTC
CASTLGHPRDEQYF
>TRBJ2-1|18|TRBV7-9|.|TRBD2
TGTGCCAGCAGCTTAATCCCGGGACTAGCGGGAGGATCGAATGAGCAGTTCTTC
CASSLIPGLAGGSNEQFF
>TRBJ2-1|16|TRBV12-3/TRBV12-4|many|.
TGTGCCAGCAGTTTGGAAGGAGCGGGCCTATTAAAGGAGCAGTTCTTC
CASSLEGAGLLKEQFF
>TRBJ1-2|15|TRBV7-9|.|.
TGTGCCAGCAGCCCTAATTGGGGGGCCGGGAGCGGCTACACCTTC
CASSPNWGAGSGYTF
>TRBJ1-1|15|TRBV4-1|.|.
TGCGCCAGCAGCCAAGGTTCCGAGATGAACACTGAAGCTTTCTTT
CASSQGSEMNTEAFF
>TRBJ2-1|15|TRBV25-1|few|.
TGTGCCAGCAGTGGGGATGACAGACTATACAATGAGCAGTTCTTC
CASSGDDRLYNEQFF
>TRBJ1-2|14|TRBV18|many|TRBD1
TGTGCCAGCTCACCTACCGGGACAGACTATGGCTACACCTTC
CASSPTGTDYGYTF
>TRBJ1-5|15|TRBV20-1|many|TRBD1
TGCAGTGCTAGAGGAGGTGGGACAGGTCATCAGCCCCAGCATTTT
CSARGGGTGHQPQHF
>TRBJ1-4|15|TRBV6-2/TRBV6-3|few|.
TGTGCCAGCAGACCCAACTCCTTTTCTAATGAAAAACTGTTTTTT
CASRPNSFSNEKLFF
>TRBJ1-2|17|TRBV29-1|few|.
TGCAGCGTTGGAGGGGCCGTACGGCGGTCAGGGGAGTATGGCTACACCTTC
CSVGGAVRRSGEYGYTF
>TRBJ2-7|14|TRBV11-3|.|.
TGTGCCAGCAGCAAACTCCAAGGGGCCTACGAGCAGTACTTC
CASSKLQGAYEQYF
>TRBJ1-1|14|TRBV6-1|many|.
TGTGCCAGCAGGCCGGGACCTTGGAGCACTGAAGCTTTCTTT
CASRPGPWSTEAFF
>TRBJ1-1|15|TRBV5-1|many|.
TGCGCCAGCAGCTTGGAGAGGGTTGGGGACACTGAAGCTTTCTTT
CASSLERVGDTEAFF
>TRBJ2-1|17|TRBV20-1|many|TRBD2
TGCAGTGCTAGAGCAAACGGACTAGCGGGAGCCTACAATGAGCAGTTCTTC
CSARANGLAGAYNEQFF
>TRBJ1-5|15|TRBV28|.|.
TGTGCCAGCAGTTTTAGCGACATAGGAGGACAGCCCCAGCATTTT
CASSFSDIGGQPQHF
>TRBJ1-1|15|TRBV20-1|many|.
TGCAGTGCTATGCCGGACGGACACCCAGACACTGAAGCTTTCTTT
CSAMPDGHPDTEAFF
>TRBJ2-1|13|TRBV28|once|TRBD1
TGTGCCAGCAGAAGGACAGGGGGCAATGAGCAGTTCTTC
CASRRTGGNEQFF
>TRBJ1-1|13|TRBV11-3|many|.
TGTGCCAGCAGCCAATCTCAGAGCACTGAAGCTTTCTTT
CASSQSQSTEAFF
>TRBJ2-7|16|TRBV7-9|few|TRBD1
TGTGCCAGCACCCTCACCCGGGACAGGGATTTCGACGAGCAGTACTTC
CASTLTRDRDFDEQYF
>TRBJ2-7|13|TRBV2|many|.
TGTGCCAGCAGTGCTGGACAAACCTACGAGCAGTACTTC
CASSAGQTYEQYF
>TRBJ1-1|13|TRBV27|few|.
TGTGCCAGCAGTTTTCAAAAGAACACTGAAGCTTTCTTT
CASSFQKNTEAFF
>TRBJ1-1|13|TRBV12-3/TRBV12-4|many|TRBD1
TGTGCCAGCACTCCGGGACAGTACACTGAAGCTTTCTTT
CASTPGQYTEAFF
>TRBJ1-1|14|TRBV11-2|many|TRBD1
TGTGCCAGCAGCTCCCGTATCACAGGGGTGAAAGCTTTCTTT
CASSSRITGVKAFF
>TRBJ1-5|13|TRBV24-1|.|.
TGTGCCACCAGTGATTTGCCCTGGTCGCCCCAGCATTTT
CATSDLPWSPQHF
>TRBJ2-3|12|TRBV7-9|many|.
TGTGCCAGCAGCTTTATAACAGATACGCAGTATTTT
CASSFITDTQYF
>TRBJ1-5|14|TRBV10-3|.|TRBD1
TGTGCCATCAGTGGGGGACAGGGTGATCAGCCCCAGCATTTT
CAISGGQGDQPQHF
>TRBJ1-2|11|TRBV28|many|.
TGTGCCAGCAGTTTATCCAGGGACTACACCTTC
CASSLSRDYTF
>TRBJ1-2|14|TRBV14|.|.
TGTGCCAGCAGCCGTAGCAGCCTTAACTATGGCTACACCTTC
CASSRSSLNYGYTF
>TRBJ1-2|14|TRBV6-1|many|.
TGTGCCAGCAGCGCCGGGACCGAGAACTATGGCTACACCTTC
CASSAGTENYGYTF
>TRBJ2-1|15|TRBV11-3|many|.
TGTGCCAGCAGCTTAAGCAGGAGCTCCTACAATGAGCAGTTCTTC
CASSLSRSSYNEQFF
>TRBJ1-5|14|TRBV10-3|many|.
TGTGCCATCAGTGTGGGGGGGGGCTTTGAGCCCCAGCATTTT
CAISVGGGFEPQHF
>TRBJ1-2|12|TRBV29-1|many|.
TGCAGCGTTGATTCCGGGACTGATGGCTACACCTTC
CSVDSGTDGYTF
>TRBJ2-2|14|TRBV12-5|.|.
TGTGCTAGTGGTCCGGGGACGGACACCGGGGAGCTGTTTTTT
CASGPGTDTGELFF
>TRBJ2-1|14|TRBV2|many|.
TGTGCCAGCAGTGCCCCCCTGTCCTCAAATGAGCAGTTCTTC
CASSAPLSSNEQFF
>TRBJ2-5|15|TRBV6-1|many|TRBD1
TGTGCCAGCAGTCTTAACAGGGGTGGGGAAGAGACCCAGTACTTC
CASSLNRGGEETQYF
>TRBJ2-1|16|TRBV10-3|many|.
TGTGCCATCAGTAACCCCCTGAGGGGGCGGGAGCCTGAGCAGTTCTTC
CAISNPLRGREPEQFF
>TRBJ1-1|13|TRBV30|.|.
TGTGCCTGGATTGGACAGCTGAACACTGAAGCTTTCTTT
CAWIGQLNTEAFF
>TRBJ2-5|15|TRBV12-3/TRBV12-4|many|TRBD2
TGTGCCAGCAGTTCGGGACTAGCGGGAGTTGAGACCCAGTACTTC
CASSSGLAGVETQYF
>TRBJ1-2|18|TRBV5-1|.|.
TGCGCCAGCAGCTTGGCCCTACAGGGATGGGCGTACAACTATGGCTACACCTTC
CASSLALQGWAYNYGYTF
>TRBJ1-1|12|TRBV30|few|.
TGTGCCTGGATCCGACAGGACGCTGAAGCTTTCTTT
CAWIRQDAEAFF
>TRBJ2-3|14|TRBV12-3/TRBV12-4|many|.
TGTGCCATCCACTCCGGGCTAGCAGCTGATACGCAGTATTTT
CAIHSGLAADTQYF